A selection of T cell receptor beta chains follows, all from one sample in a study of cytomegalovirus exposure and HLA in healthy donors. Libraries were prepared by immunoSEQ multiplex PCR; TCRdb keeps only in-frame clonotypes and omits some of them. There are roughly 65,000 clones in the sample; about nine tenths occur only once, and 3% to 3.5% lies in the top ten. The sample was PBMCs. The receptors stem from a man aged 18 to 29 in good health and CMV-seronegative. Each CDR3 is given with its conserved first and last residue. Each record gives: V gene, clone size, D gene, J gene, CDR3 protein, CDR3 DNA. A D gene is named only where the DNA matches it firmly. Expanded clones get a size class; other rows say once, few or many, or leave the size out.

TRBV27	-	-	TRBJ1-5	CASSLFNGYQPQHF	TGTGCCAGCAGTTTATTTAACGGTTATCAGCCCCAGCATTTT
TRBV28	once	-	TRBJ2-1	CASSLDSSSYNEQFF	TGTGCCAGCAGTTTAGACTCGAGCTCCTACAATGAGCAGTTCTTC
TRBV7-2	-	-	TRBJ2-7	CASSPIGGASHEQYF	TGTGCCAGCAGCCCAATCGGCGGAGCGTCCCACGAGCAGTACTTC
TRBV7-2	-	-	TRBJ2-7	CASSSYLAYEQYF	TGTGCCAGCAGCTCCTACTTAGCCTACGAGCAGTACTTC
TRBV6-6	-	TRBD1	TRBJ1-4	CASTLTGGDEKLFF	TGTGCCAGCACCTTGACAGGGGGCGATGAAAAACTGTTTTTT
TRBV5-1	-	-	TRBJ2-1	CASSPRADLDEQFF	TGCGCCAGCTCCCCCAGAGCGGACCTCGATGAGCAGTTCTTC
TRBV6-4	-	TRBD1	TRBJ2-3	CASSETTGEADTQYF	TGTGCCAGCAGTGAAACCACAGGGGAAGCAGATACGCAGTATTTT
TRBV21-1	-	-	TRBJ1-5	CASSKATGKGNVPQHF	TGTGCCAGCAGCAAAGCTACGGGGAAGGGTAATGTTCCCCAGCATTTT
TRBV5-5	-	TRBD2	TRBJ2-3	CASSALAGGGTDTQYF	TGTGCCAGCAGCGCACTAGCGGGAGGCGGCACAGATACGCAGTATTTT
TRBV2	-	TRBD2	TRBJ2-3	CASSIAGSRDTQYF	TGTGCCAGCAGTATAGCGGGATCCAGAGATACGCAGTATTTT
TRBV7-9	-	-	TRBJ1-2	CASSLDQGHGYTF	TGTGCCAGCAGCTTAGACCAGGGCCATGGCTACACCTTC
TRBV10-1	-	TRBD2	TRBJ2-5	CASSRLAGVEETQYF	TGCGCCAGCAGTCGACTAGCGGGAGTTGAAGAGACCCAGTACTTC
TRBV18	few	TRBD1	TRBJ1-5	CASSQLQGANQPQHF	TGTGCCAGCTCTCAATTACAGGGGGCTAATCAGCCCCAGCATTTT
TRBV29-1	-	-	TRBJ2-7	CSVARWGDEQYF	TGCAGCGTTGCCAGGTGGGGGGACGAGCAGTACTTC
TRBV30	-	-	TRBJ1-1	CAWSVSSNTEAFF	TGTGCCTGGAGTGTATCCTCGAACACTGAAGCTTTCTTT
TRBV4-1	-	-	TRBJ2-7	CASSQGPGTPRNEQYF	TGCGCCAGCAGCCAAGGTCCCGGGACACCTCGGAACGAGCAGTACTTC
TRBV20-1	-	-	TRBJ2-3	CSVLESDTQYF	TGCAGTGTTCTTGAGTCAGATACGCAGTATTTT
TRBV28	-	-	TRBJ1-2	CASSLLSVWAIYGYTF	TGTGCCAGCAGTTTACTCTCTGTCTGGGCTATCTATGGCTACACCTTC
TRBV6-5	-	TRBD1	TRBJ1-2	CASSGQGYGYTF	TGTGCCAGCAGCGGACAGGGGTATGGCTACACCTTC
TRBV7-9	-	TRBD1	TRBJ2-6	CASSQGQSRSGANVLTF	TGTGCCAGCAGCCAGGGACAGAGCCGCTCTGGGGCCAACGTCCTGACTTTC
TRBV5-4	few	TRBD1	TRBJ2-2	CASSLGTGGFRTGELFF	TGTGCCAGCAGCTTGGGGACAGGGGGATTTAGGACCGGGGAGCTGTTTTTT
TRBV30	-	TRBD1	TRBJ2-7	CAWSVPLRQGSYEQYF	TGTGCCTGGAGTGTACCTCTGAGACAGGGGTCCTACGAGCAGTACTTC
TRBV5-1	-	-	TRBJ1-5	CASSLSSGGPQPQHF	TGCGCCAGCAGCTTGAGTTCGGGGGGCCCTCAGCCCCAGCATTTT
TRBV14	once	-	TRBJ1-4	CASSQDWPSGNEKLFF	TGTGCCAGCAGCCAAGATTGGCCATCAGGTAATGAAAAACTGTTTTTT
TRBV6-5	-	-	TRBJ1-4	CASSYGRRSEKLFF	TGTGCCAGCAGTTACGGTCGCAGGTCAGAAAAACTGTTTTTT
TRBV7-9	-	TRBD1	TRBJ2-7	CASSNRDSPTEQYF	TGTGCCAGCAGCAACCGGGACAGTCCCACCGAGCAGTACTTC
TRBV5-1	-	TRBD2	TRBJ2-1	CASSPFAGGRFNEQFF	TGCGCCAGCAGCCCTTTCGCGGGAGGGCGTTTTAATGAGCAGTTCTTC
TRBV18	-	TRBD1	TRBJ2-7	CASSRTGSYEQYF	TGTGCCAGCTCGCGGACAGGGTCCTACGAGCAGTACTTC
TRBV7-2	-	TRBD2	TRBJ2-3	CASSLVTSGRGAADTQYF	TGTGCCAGCAGCTTAGTAACTAGCGGGAGAGGGGCAGCAGATACGCAGTATTTT
TRBV9	once	TRBD1	TRBJ1-1	CASSVGPGKGARRNTEAFF	TGTGCCAGCAGCGTAGGCCCGGGAAAGGGGGCTAGGAGGAACACTGAAGCTTTCTTT
TRBV10-3	-	-	TRBJ2-2	CAISRQADTGELFF	TGTGCCATCAGCAGACAGGCGGACACCGGGGAGCTGTTTTTT
TRBV10-1	-	-	TRBJ1-1	CASSVIFGSTEAFF	TGCGCCAGCAGCGTTATATTCGGGAGCACTGAAGCTTTCTTT
TRBV11-2	once	-	TRBJ2-5	CASSLDVRLGGLKTQYF	TGTGCCAGCAGCTTAGATGTGAGACTCGGGGGTCTAAAGACCCAGTACTTC
TRBV11-2	-	TRBD2	TRBJ2-3	CASSLEAGGTTDTQYF	TGTGCCAGCAGCTTAGAAGCGGGAGGTACCACAGATACGCAGTATTTT
TRBV5-1	-	-	TRBJ1-1	CASSPNGRGTEAFF	TGCGCCAGCAGCCCTAACGGCCGCGGCACTGAAGCTTTCTTT
TRBV10-3	few	TRBD2	TRBJ2-5	CAIRRSGRADETQYF	TGTGCCATCAGACGTAGCGGGAGGGCCGATGAGACCCAGTACTTC
TRBV5-8	-	-	TRBJ1-1	CASGSRGRTEAFF	TGTGCCAGCGGCTCCCGGGGGAGGACTGAAGCTTTCTTT